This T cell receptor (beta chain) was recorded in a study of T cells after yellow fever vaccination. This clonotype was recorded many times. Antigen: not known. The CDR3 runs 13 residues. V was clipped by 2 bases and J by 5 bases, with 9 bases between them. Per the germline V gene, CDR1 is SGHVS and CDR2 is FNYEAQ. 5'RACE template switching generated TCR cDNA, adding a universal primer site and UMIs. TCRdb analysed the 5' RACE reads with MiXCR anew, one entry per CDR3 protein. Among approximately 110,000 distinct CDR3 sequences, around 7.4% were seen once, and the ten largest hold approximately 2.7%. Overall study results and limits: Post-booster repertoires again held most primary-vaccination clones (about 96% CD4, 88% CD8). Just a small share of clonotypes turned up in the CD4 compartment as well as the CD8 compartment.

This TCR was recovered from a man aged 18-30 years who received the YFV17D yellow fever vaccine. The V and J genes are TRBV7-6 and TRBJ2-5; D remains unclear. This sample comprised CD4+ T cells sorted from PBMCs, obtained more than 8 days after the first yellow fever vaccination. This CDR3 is CASSLRDVETQYF. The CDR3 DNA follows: TGTGCCAGCAGCTTAAGGGATGTCGAGACCCAGTACTTC.